This is a list of T cell receptor beta chains from one sample in a study of siplizumab effects on memory and regulatory T cells. Assay: immunoSEQ multiplex PCR; the TCRdb copy retains only in-frame clones and omits some. This sample has about 110,000 clones, with just under 95% found just once. Sequencing was carried out using CD4+ T cells sorted from blood. The receptors were sampled from a human donor in good health. Each CDR3 is given without its conserved first and last residue.

>TRBV7-8|TRBJ1-1
ASSYREGNTEAF
>TRBV5-8|TRBJ2-5
ASSLPGPQETQY
>TRBV30|TRBJ2-7
AWSVYHEQY
>TRBV2|TRBJ2-7
ASRGHYEQY
>TRBV29-1|TRBJ1-1
SVALLMNTEAF
>TRBV2|TRBJ1-5
ASSLLQGIQQPQH
>TRBV2|TRBJ2-3
ARTPGGSRTDTQY
>TRBV5-1|TRBJ2-2
ASSLDGVTGELF
>TRBV6-4|TRBJ1-2
ASSDSVTGYGYT
>TRBV4-1|TRBJ2-7
ASSQVGTGVYEQY